This T cell receptor (beta chain) appears in the sequencing data of a study of blood T cell repertoires in COVID-19. Study overall: The United States, Italy and Spain supplied acute and convalescent COVID-19 samples. Sources were T cells, B-cell-depleted T cells, or PBMCs; the material itself was cDNA or gDNA.

Trimming cost V 3 bases and J 7 bases, with 15 bases left between them. The CDR3 is 15 amino acids. CDR1 MNHEY and CDR2 SMNVEV come from the germline V gene (reference sequence). Some clones are missing from TCRdb's copy, which holds only in-frame ones; the method was immunoSEQ multiplex PCR. The sample yields around 190,000 clones, around 84% seen once. Clinical histories supplied by participants themselves formed the basis of cohort assignment. Cohort 3 recovered donors had two negative PCRs, clearance, or symptom resolution. Sequencing input: PBMCs or T cells enriched from blood (not recorded which). The V gene is TRBV27, the J gene TRBJ1-4; a weak D match, TRBD1 (6 bases). This clonotype was obtained from a woman aged 25-40 years who had recovered from COVID-19. CDR3 amino acids: CASSFHRAQGEKLFF. The CDR3 DNA follows: TGTGCCAGCAGTTTCCACAGGGCCCAGGGTGAAAAACTGTTTTTT.